Shown below are 3 T cell receptor beta chains from a single sample sequenced in a study of T cell repertoires in cytomegalovirus infection. Their target antigens are unknown. Each CDR3 protein gets one entry after TCRdb re-called the reads with MiXCR. The sample comprises about half a million distinct CDR3 sequences, about 44% of which are singletons, and about 39% rests with the top ten. The input for sequencing was cultured PBMCs, taken from culture after CMV antigen stimulation. These receptors all stem from a human donor in good health (CMV status not recorded). Some clones in this sample may be carry-over from other donors' samples.

The rearrangement uses TRBV12-3 or TRBV12-4 and TRBJ2-1; the match to TRBD2 covers 8 bases. CDR3 length equals 12 residues. Trimming removed 7 bases from V and 12 bases from J; junction bases left unmatched: 8. For the CDR3, the DNA is TGTGCCAGCACCGGGGGGGGCGTTCTGCAGTTCTTC. Amino acid sequence: CASTGGGVLQFF.

This clonotype was detected once. The rearrangement joins TRBV7-9 to TRBJ2-5; weak D call: TRBD1 (7 bases). V lost 5 bases and J lost 5, with 18 bases in between. The CDR3 is made up of 15 amino acids. Germline V gene data show CDR1 as SEHNR and CDR2 as FQNEAQ (reference sequence). The CDR3 bases are TGTGCCAGCAGCCCCGGCGGGGCAGGGGGGGAGACCCAGTACTTC. It encodes CASSPGGAGGETQYF.

The J gene is TRBJ2-5, the V gene TRBV20-1; TRBD2 might be the D (5 bases). This CDR3 has 13 amino acids. V lost 6 bases to trimming and J lost 4 bases, with 15 bases between them. CDR1 is DFQATT, CDR2 SNEGSKA, per germline (reference sequence). This CDR3 reads CSALRMAGETQYF. The CDR3 nucleotides are TGCAGTGCCCTCAGGATGGCGGGAGAGACCCAGTACTTC.